These 14 T cell receptor beta chains were sequenced from one sample in a study of cytomegalovirus exposure and HLA in healthy donors. 60 Vbeta and 13 Jbeta primers were used in PCR. Sequencing was performed with immunoSEQ multiplex PCR; in TCRdb, only in-frame clones are kept and a portion is missing. This table has under 200,000 clones, more than 9.5% appearing once. Sequencing was performed on PBMCs. The receptors were gathered from a man aged 45-60 years in good health and CMV-seropositive.

This clone was counted a few times. The V call is TRBV5-4, the J call TRBJ2-2; D is possibly TRBD1 (6 bases). The length of the CDR3 is 16 residues. Trimming took 3 bases from V and 2 from J, leaving 14 bases between them. Germline V gene sequence: CDR1 SGHNT, CDR2 YYREEE (reference sequence). The CDR3 sequence is CASSSPGQRNTGELFF. In DNA form, the CDR3 reads TGTGCCAGCAGCTCTCCGGGACAAAGAAACACCGGGGAGCTGTTTTTT. Variable domain in full (rest from reference TRBV5-4 and TRBJ2-2): ETGVTQSPTHLIKTRGQQVTLRCSSQSGHNTVSWYQQALGQGPQFIFQYYREEENGRGNFPPRFSGLQFPNYSSELNVNALELDDSALYLCASSSPGQRNTGELFFGEGSRLTVL.

This chain uses TRBV5-1 with TRBJ1-1, with D unresolved. V lost 1 base and J 1 base, leaving 14 bases between the germline ends. The germline gives CDR1 SGHRS, CDR2 YFSETQ. This CDR3 is 16 amino acids long. The CDR3 protein is CASSLTSVRQNTEAFF. In DNA form, the CDR3 reads TGCGCCAGCAGCTTGACTTCGGTGAGACAGAACACTGAAGCTTTCTTT.

This clone occurred a few times. The chain has TRBV19 and TRBJ2-1; 8 bases fit TRBD1. This CDR3 comprises 16 residues. Trimming cost V 4 bases and J 0 bases; bases outside gene matches: 5. CDR1 LNHDA and CDR2 SQIVND come from the germline V gene (reference sequence). CDR3 nucleotides: TGTGCCAGTAGTAGGACAGGGATTAGCTCCTACAATGAGCAGTTCTTC. This gives the protein CASSRTGISSYNEQFF.

This clone was recorded a few times. The chain carries TRBV18 and TRBJ1-2; TRBD1 matches 7 bases. Germline V lookup: CDR1 KGHSH, CDR2 LQKENI. This CDR3 has 14 residues. V lost 1 base to trimming and J lost 4 bases; unmatched junction nucleotides: 3. The CDR3 is CASSPQRDSYGYTF. The CDR3 DNA follows: TGTGCCAGCTCACCACAAAGGGACAGCTATGGCTACACCTTC.

A few counts support this clone. This chain joins TRBV6-6 and TRBJ2-7; 10 positions agree with TRBD1. The CDR3 is made up of 16 amino acids. Germline trimming cut 0 bases from V and 5 bases from J; bases unmatched to any gene: 7. Germline lookup yields CDR1 MNHNY and CDR2 SVGAGI (reference sequence). In DNA form, the CDR3 reads TGTGCCAGCAGTTACTCGAAGGGACAGGGGATTGACGAGCAGTACTTC. This translates into CASSYSKGQGIDEQYF.

The V and J genes are TRBV11-3 and TRBJ2-7; 10 bases line up with TRBD1. V trimming: 5 bases; J trimming: 4 bases; junction bases outside the gene matches: 8. This CDR3 is built from 15 residues. Germline V gene lookup returns CDR1 SGHNT and CDR2 YENEEA. The CDR3 DNA sequence: TGTGCCAGCAGCCCGGGACAGGGGACTGGATACGAGCAGTACGTC. Translated, it gives CASSPGQGTGYEQYV.

This clone appeared a few times. The V and J genes are TRBV10-2 and TRBJ1-4; tentative D call: TRBD1 (5 bases). With 7 bases removed from V and 2 bases from J, the gap between germline ends came to 8 bases. The CDR3 runs 13 residues. The germline CDR1 and CDR2 sequences are WSHSY and SAAADI. The CDR3 nucleotides are TGCGCCAGCAACCAGGGTACTAATGAAAAACTGTTTTTT. Its translation: CASNQGTNEKLFF.

The chain couples TRBV5-1 to TRBJ1-5; D uncertain. Germline V gene lookup returns CDR1 SGHRS and CDR2 YFSETQ. Trimming left V 7 bases short and J 4 bases short, with 18 bases between. This CDR3 spans 15 amino acids. The CDR3 coding sequence is TGCGCCAGCGCCCTTGGACTGGAAACGAATCAGCCCCAGCATTTT. Amino acids: CASALGLETNQPQHF.

In this sample, this clone turned up a few times. The chain uses TRBV6-1 and TRBJ2-2; D is unclear. Deletions cut 5 bases from V and 7 bases from J, with 8 bases between. CDR3 length: 12 residues. Germline loops: CDR1 MNHNS, CDR2 SASEGT. The CDR3 loop is CASSFLGGELFF. DNA for the CDR3: TGTGCCAGCAGTTTCCTCGGCGGGGAGCTGTTTTTT.

Here the CDR3 reads CASSQDRTNYGYTF. CDR3 in DNA: TGTGCCAGCAGCCAGGACAGGACGAACTATGGCTACACCTTC. This chain uses TRBV4-2 with TRBJ1-2; the match to TRBD1 covers 7 bases. Germline V gene lookup returns CDR1 LGHNA and CDR2 YNFKEQ. The ends lost 3 bases at V and 2 bases at J; junction bases unmatched: 3. This CDR3 contains 14 residues.

This clone was seen a few times. J is TRBJ1-5 and V is TRBV5-1, with a possible D match to TRBD1 (6 bases). V was clipped by 4 bases and J by 6 bases, with 20 bases between them. This CDR3 has 16 residues. CDR1 and CDR2 (germline): SGHRS, YFSETQ. The CDR3 protein is CASSQGVTGGRQPQHF. DNA for the CDR3: TGCGCCAGCAGCCAAGGAGTGACAGGCGGTCGTCAGCCCCAGCATTTT.

The genes are TRBV6-6 and TRBJ2-3; D is undetermined. CDR3 length: 16 amino acids. V lost 2 bases to trimming and J lost 3 bases, with 15 bases between them. Germline values: CDR1 MNHNY, CDR2 SVGAGI (reference sequence). CDR3 nucleotides: TGTGCCAGCAGTTACGGGCAGCCCTGGGTGACAGATACGCAGTATTTT. Protein sequence: CASSYGQPWVTDTQYF.

This clone occurred a few times. For the CDR3, the DNA is TGTGCCAGCATCGGCGGGCGAGCAGGGAACACCGGGGAGCTGTTTTTT. Amino acid sequence: CASIGGRAGNTGELFF. The rearrangement uses TRBV7-8 and TRBJ2-2; TRBD2 might be the D (5 bases). CDR3 length: 16 amino acids. The germline V gene has CDR1 SGHVS and CDR2 FQNEAQ. V was clipped by 7 bases and J by 1 base, with 16 bases between them. Looking up the rest from reference TRBV7-8 and TRBJ2-2 gives the full variable domain: GAGVSQSPRYKVAKRGQDVALRCDPISGHVSLFWYQQALGQGPEFLTYFQNEAQLDKSGLPSDRFFAERPEGSVSTLKIQRTQQEDSAVYLCASIGGRAGNTGELFFGEGSRLTVL.

The V gene is TRBV5-5, the J gene TRBJ2-5; 8 bases match TRBD1. The CDR3 sequence is 15 residues long. CDR1 is SGHKS, CDR2 YYEKEE, per germline (reference sequence). Losses at the gene ends were 2 bases for V and 4 bases for J; bases not matched to a gene: 7. The CDR3 spells CASSFRQGLLETQYF. CDR3 sequence (DNA): TGTGCCAGCAGCTTTAGACAGGGGCTATTAGAGACCCAGTACTTC.